The clone carrying this TCR beta chain was seen only once. Source study methods: Cell counts per sample came from amplifying reference gene primers. Repertoires were generated with immunoSEQ multiplex PCR, while TCRdb's copy carries only in-frame clones and drops some. V and J calls and clone size are given by that table; D and trimming were obtained from the DNA. In the table there are 350,000 to 400,000 clones, about nine tenths of which are singletons. The study assigned cohorts using participant-reported clinical history. The sample comes from a study of blood T cell repertoires in COVID-19. This sequence originates from a woman aged 40 to 50 who had been exposed to COVID-19. Material: PBMCs or T cells enriched from blood (not recorded which).

CDR3 in amino acids: CASKGRTGVYGYTF. As DNA, the CDR3 is TGTGCCAGCAAGGGTAGGACAGGGGTCTATGGCTACACCTTC. The J gene is TRBJ1-2, the V gene TRBV2; TRBD1 aligns across 9 bases. The J segment lost 4 bases and the V segment lost 7 bases, leaving 7 bases of the junction unmatched. Per germline, CDR1 SNHLY and CDR2 FYNNEI. This CDR3 has 14 amino acids.